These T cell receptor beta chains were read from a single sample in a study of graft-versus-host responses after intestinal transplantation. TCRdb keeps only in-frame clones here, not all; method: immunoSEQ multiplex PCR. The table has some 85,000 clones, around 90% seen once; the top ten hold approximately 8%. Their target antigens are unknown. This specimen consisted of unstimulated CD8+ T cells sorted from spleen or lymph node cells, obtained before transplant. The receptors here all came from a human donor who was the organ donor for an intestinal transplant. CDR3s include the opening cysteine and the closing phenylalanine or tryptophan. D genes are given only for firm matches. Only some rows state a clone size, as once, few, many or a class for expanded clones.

CASSLVLVRDTQYF TGTGCCAGCAGCTTAGTGCTAGTAAGAGATACGCAGTATTTT - TRBJ2-3 - TRBV5-6 14
CASSFRGGSPLHF TGTGCCAGCAGTTTCCGTGGGGGCTCACCCCTCCACTTT - TRBJ1-6 - TRBV27 13
CASSFISDPRRTEAFF TGCGCCAGCAGCTTTATCAGTGACCCCCGGCGAACTGAAGCTTTCTTT - TRBJ1-1 - TRBV5-1 16
CASSESAGGLYQPQHF TGCGCCAGCAGTGAGTCAGCAGGGGGGCTCTATCAGCCCCAGCATTTT - TRBJ1-5 TRBD1 TRBV10-2 16
CASSALNWGYTF TGTGCCAGCAGCGCTTTGAACTGGGGCTACACCTTC - TRBJ1-2 - TRBV9 12
CASNRQGLSYEQYF TGTGCCAGCAACCGACAGGGACTCTCCTACGAGCAGTACTTC - TRBJ2-7 - TRBV6-1 14
CASSFSAGGGFSYEQYF TGTGCCAGCAGCTTCTCAGCGGGGGGCGGCTTCTCCTACGAGCAGTACTTC - TRBJ2-7 TRBD2 TRBV7-9 17
CAWSDRGDNSPLHF TGTGCCTGGAGTGACAGGGGCGATAATTCACCCCTCCACTTT medium-sized TRBJ1-6 TRBD1 TRBV30 14
CASSQDRGLAGVILLRNYTDTQYF TGTGCCAGCAGCCAAGATAGGGGACTAGCGGGGGTAATACTTCTTAGGAATTACACAGATACGCAGTATTTT - TRBJ2-3 TRBD2 TRBV4-2 24
CSVVSYEQYF TGCAGCGTTGTATCCTACGAGCAGTACTTC few TRBJ2-7 - TRBV29-1 10
CASSSIGQGKFDNEQFF TGCGCCAGCAGCTCCATAGGACAGGGGAAATTCGACAATGAGCAGTTCTTC - TRBJ2-1 TRBD1 TRBV5-1 17
CASSSDRACEQYF TGTGCCAGCAGCTCAGACAGGGCTTGCGAGCAGTACTTC - TRBJ2-7 TRBD1 TRBV7-3 13
CATSRDQGAYEQYF TGTGCCACCAGCAGAGATCAGGGGGCGTACGAGCAGTACTTC few TRBJ2-7 TRBD1 TRBV15 14
CASRRHEQYF TGTGCCAGCAGGCGCCACGAGCAGTACTTC few TRBJ2-7 - TRBV6-1 10
CASSPQRGSGVVDTQYF TGTGCCAGCAGTCCACAGCGCGGTAGCGGGGTCGTGGATACGCAGTATTTT - TRBJ2-3 TRBD2 TRBV27 17
CASSLSSGTGTYEQYF TGTGCCAGCAGTTTATCCTCCGGGACAGGGACCTACGAGCAGTACTTC - TRBJ2-7 TRBD1 TRBV27 16
CASSSAGDYNEQFF TGTGCCAGCAGTTCCGCGGGGGATTACAATGAGCAGTTCTTC - TRBJ2-1 TRBD2 TRBV28 14
CASSEMLSDRDSYNEQFF TGTGCCAGCAGTGAAATGCTCTCGGACAGGGACTCCTACAATGAGCAGTTCTTC - TRBJ2-1 TRBD1 TRBV25-1 18
CASRWTSADTGELFF TGTGCCAGCAGGTGGACTAGCGCGGACACCGGGGAGCTGTTTTTT - TRBJ2-2 TRBD2 TRBV28 15
CASSSSGRNHRDGYTF TGTGCCAGCAGCTCCTCTGGGCGGAACCACAGGGATGGCTACACCTTC - TRBJ1-2 - TRBV5-5 16
CASSSHTGSPLHF TGCGCCAGCAGCAGCCACACGGGGAGTCCCCTCCACTTT - TRBJ1-6 - TRBV4-1 13
CASSLPLDAGNTIYF TGTGCCAGCAGTTTACCTTTGGATGCAGGGAACACCATATATTTT - TRBJ1-3 - TRBV27 15
CASRGGEDTQYF TGTGCCAGCAGAGGGGGGGAGGATACGCAGTATTTT once TRBJ2-3 - TRBV9 12
CASSYPGGGGELFF TGTGCCAGCAGTTATCCCGGTGGAGGGGGGGAGCTGTTTTTT - TRBJ2-2 - TRBV6-5 14
CASSQDFGEGRVVYGYTF TGCGCCAGCAGCCAAGATTTCGGCGAGGGCAGGGTGGTCTATGGCTACACCTTC - TRBJ1-2 - TRBV4-1 18
CASSHKDDFGELFF TGTGCCAGCAGTCACAAGGACGACTTCGGGGAACTGTTTTTT - TRBJ1-4 - TRBV7-8 14
CASSSTRDGSYEQYF TGCGCCAGCAGCTCCACCCGGGACGGGTCCTACGAGCAGTACTTC - TRBJ2-7 - TRBV5-1 15
CASSWTGDPNEKLFF TGTGCCAGCAGCTGGACAGGGGACCCTAATGAAAAACTGTTTTTT - TRBJ1-4 TRBD1 TRBV7-8 15
CAWSSGRSYNEQFF TGTGCCTGGAGCTCGGGACGGAGCTACAATGAGCAGTTCTTC - TRBJ2-1 - TRBV30 14
CASSDQVSGANVLTF TGTGCCAGCAGTGACCAGGTCTCTGGGGCCAACGTCCTGACTTTC - TRBJ2-6 - TRBV6-1 15
CASSFGVFQPQHF TGTGCCAGCAGTTTCGGGGTCTTTCAGCCCCAGCATTTT once TRBJ1-5 - TRBV27 13
CASSQEGSESTANTEAFF TGCGCCAGCAGCCAAGAAGGGAGTGAATCGACAGCGAACACTGAAGCTTTCTTT - TRBJ1-1 - TRBV4-1 18
CSAPLGGTQHF TGCAGTGCCCCCTTGGGGGGGACCCAGCATTTT few TRBJ1-5 - TRBV20-1 11
CASRAGNTQETQYF TGCGCCAGCAGAGCGGGGAATACACAAGAGACCCAGTACTTC - TRBJ2-5 TRBD2 TRBV5-1 14
CASSLMGEGEQYF TGTGCCAGCAGCTTAATGGGGGAGGGCGAGCAGTACTTC - TRBJ2-7 TRBD2 TRBV7-3 13
CACRPAGVGNEQFF TGTGCCTGCCGACCGGCGGGAGTAGGAAATGAGCAGTTCTTC - TRBJ2-1 TRBD2 TRBV28 14
CASSQTSGIYNEQFF TGCGCCAGCAGCCAGACTAGCGGGATTTACAATGAGCAGTTCTTC - TRBJ2-1 TRBD2 TRBV5-1 15
CASRSRDTFTDTQYF TGTGCCAGCAGGTCCCGGGACACATTCACAGATACGCAGTATTTT - TRBJ2-3 - TRBV7-3 15
CASSLWGDVTEAFF TGTGCCAGCAGCTTATGGGGGGATGTGACTGAAGCTTTCTTT - TRBJ1-1 - TRBV13 14
CASSRQVAEEPQHF TGTGCCAGCAGTCGACAGGTGGCGGAGGAGCCCCAGCATTTT - TRBJ1-5 - TRBV6-5 14
CAISESVGTGELFF TGTGCCATCAGTGAAAGTGTGGGGACCGGGGAGCTGTTTTTT - TRBJ2-2 - TRBV10-3 14
CASSQDSSHEQYF TGTGCCAGCAGCCAAGACAGTTCCCACGAGCAGTACTTC - TRBJ2-7 - TRBV7-6 13
CASSQMGVRHYGYTF TGCGCCAGCAGCCAAATGGGGGTTCGACACTATGGCTACACCTTC - TRBJ1-2 - TRBV5-1 15
CASSDLAGGSYEQYF TGTGCCAGCAGTGATCTAGCGGGGGGCTCCTACGAGCAGTACTTC - TRBJ2-7 TRBD2 TRBV6-1 15
CATVRGAGSPLHF TGTGCCACAGTAAGGGGCGCCGGTTCACCCCTCCACTTT - TRBJ1-6 - TRBV2 13
CASSPSGPAETF TGTGCCAGCAGCCCGAGTGGACCCGCGGAGACCTTC - TRBJ1-2 - TRBV7-9 12
CASSSGDSYYGYTF TGTGCCAGCAGCTCCGGGGACAGCTACTATGGCTACACCTTC few TRBJ1-2 TRBD1 TRBV7-9 14
CASSSWTSGGVDQETQYF TGCGCCAGCAGCAGCTGGACTAGCGGGGGCGTAGATCAAGAGACCCAGTACTTC - TRBJ2-5 TRBD2 TRBV5-1 18
CASSPDRAGELFF TGTGCCAGCAGCCCGGACAGGGCCGGGGAGCTGTTTTTT - TRBJ2-2 TRBD1 TRBV5-6 13
CASSTPGTFTGELFF TGTGCCAGCAGCACCCCCGGGACCTTCACCGGGGAGCTGTTTTTT - TRBJ2-2 - TRBV7-9 15
CASSLALVYTGELFF TGTGCCAGCAGCTTAGCGCTAGTTTACACCGGGGAGCTGTTTTTT - TRBJ2-2 - TRBV7-9 15
CASSDDPGGVWGYGYTF TGTGCCAGCAGTGACGATCCGGGGGGTGTTTGGGGCTATGGCTACACCTTC - TRBJ1-2 - TRBV6-1 17
CASSLNGQAINYGYTF TGTGCCAGCAGCTTAAACGGACAGGCTATCAACTATGGCTACACCTTC - TRBJ1-2 TRBD1 TRBV5-6 16
CAIIPGQTYEQYF TGTGCCATCATACCGGGACAGACCTACGAGCAGTACTTC - TRBJ2-7 TRBD1 TRBV10-3 13
CATSRSTGDSSPLHF TGTGCCACCAGCAGATCAACAGGGGATAGTTCACCCCTCCACTTT - TRBJ1-6 TRBD1 TRBV15 15